One and the same sample provided the 30 T cell receptor beta chains below, sequenced in a study of blood T cell repertoires in COVID-19. Repertoires were generated with immunoSEQ multiplex PCR, while TCRdb's copy carries only in-frame clones and drops some. The data contain more than 400,000 clones, about 85% of them singletons. Source material: PBMCs or T cells enriched from blood (not recorded which). The receptors here all came from a woman aged 18-30 years who had recovered from COVID-19.

The CDR3: CAWRGGTATFF. The DNA for the CDR3 is TGTGCCTGGAGGGGGGGGACTGCAACTTTCTTC. V and J are TRBV30 and TRBJ2-1; 7 bases fit TRBD2. The ends lost 3 bases at V and 16 bases at J; junction bases unmatched: 9. This CDR3 is built from 11 residues. Germline CDR1 and CDR2: GTSNPN and SVGIG (reference sequence).

The V gene is TRBV11-2, the J gene TRBJ2-6; 7 bases align to TRBD1. The CDR3 is 16 amino acids. V was pared by 5 bases and J by 4 bases, with 8 bases of the junction left unmatched. Germline-derived CDR1 and CDR2 are SGHAT and FQNNGV. The CDR3 bases are TGTGCCAGCAGCACTTTTAGGGGACAGGGGGCCAACGTCCTGACTTTC. It translates to CASSTFRGQGANVLTF.

The chain combines TRBV5-4 with TRBJ2-3; TRBD2 might be the D (5 bases). Looked up from germline, CDR1 is SGHNT and CDR2 is YYREEE (reference sequence). Between the trimmed V and J ends, which lost 5 bases and 0 bases, there was a span of 16 bases. This CDR3 has 16 residues. The CDR3 loop is CASRFEAADSTDTQYF. CDR3 nucleotides: TGTGCCAGCAGGTTCGAAGCGGCTGATAGCACAGATACGCAGTATTTT.

The chain uses TRBV19 and TRBJ1-5, with D unresolved. The CDR3 is made up of 14 amino acids. Trimming stripped 4 bases from V and 2 bases from J, with 9 bases between. CDR1 is LNHDA, CDR2 SQIVND, per germline (reference sequence). CDR3 in DNA: TGTGCCAGTAGTACCCCGAGTGGCAATCAGCCCCAGCATTTT. Amino acid sequence: CASSTPSGNQPQHF. Based on the CDR3 plus reference TRBV19 and TRBJ1-5, the full variable domain is DGGITQSPKYLFRKEGQNVTLSCEQNLNHDAMYWYRQDPGQGLRLIYYSQIVNDFQKGDIAEGYSVSREKKESFPLTVTSAQKNPTAFYLCASSTPSGNQPQHFGDGTRLSIL.

Of note for this clone: The same CDR3 can be traced to other DNA sequences in this sample. This sequence joins TRBV30 and TRBJ1-5; D call uncertain. Trimming cost V 0 bases and J 7 bases, with 7 bases left between them. The CDR3 has 12 amino acids. Germline loops: CDR1 GTSNPN, CDR2 SVGIG (reference sequence). The DNA for the CDR3 is TGTGCCTGGAGTGTACTAGGACAGCCCCAGCATTTT. Its protein product is CAWSVLGQPQHF. The full variable domain, with the rest looked up from reference TRBV30 and TRBJ1-5, is SQTIHQWPATLVQPVGSPLSLECTVEGTSNPNLYWYRQAAGRGLQLLFYSVGIGQISSEVPQNLSASRPQDRQFILSSKKLLLSDSGFYLCAWSVLGQPQHFGDGTRLSIL.

The V gene is TRBV7-2, the J gene TRBJ1-2, with D possibly TRBD1 on 6 matching bases. Germline V lookup: CDR1 SGHTA, CDR2 FQGNSA. The CDR3 spans 16 residues. The V gene lost 5 bases and the J gene lost 0 bases, with 16 bases spanning the gap. CDR3 DNA sequence: TGTGCCAGCAGCGCCCTTAGGGGGGGAACTAACTATGGCTACACCTTC. Its protein is CASSALRGGTNYGYTF.

This clone has a handful of counts. Because the CDR3 is missing its conserved closing phenylalanine or tryptophan, this is likely a read error. The limits of the CDR3 on the DNA are not certain, so only TCRdb's listed CDR3 is given. The CDR3 loop reads CASSEVSALRL. This chain joins TRBV2 and TRBJ1-2. The CDR3 is 11 amino acids in total, end residues counted. Germline CDR1 reads SNHLY; CDR2 reads FYNNEI.

V is TRBV7-3 and J is TRBJ2-7; TRBD1 matches 9 bases. The J segment lost 7 bases and the V segment lost 8 bases, leaving 9 bases of the junction unmatched. The V gene's germline CDR1 is SGHTA and CDR2 FQGTGA. This CDR3 has 13 amino acids. CDR3 sequence reads: CASGPGTGREQYF. As DNA, the CDR3 is TGTGCCAGCGGGCCCGGGACAGGGCGGGAGCAGTACTTC.

V is TRBV19 and J is TRBJ2-7; 7 positions agree with TRBD1. Germline-derived CDR1 and CDR2 are LNHDA and SQIVND (reference sequence). The length of the CDR3 is 15 residues. J lost 1 base, V lost 2 bases, and 5 bases had no gene match. The DNA for the CDR3 is TGTGCCAGTAGTATAAGTCAGGGGGAATCCTACGAGCAGTACTTC. It translates to CASSISQGESYEQYF.

The chain couples TRBV4-1 to TRBJ2-7; a weak D match, TRBD2 (5 bases). The ends were cut back, 3 bases at V and 2 bases at J, with 17 bases in the middle. CDR1 is MGHRA, CDR2 YSYEKL, per germline. CDR3 size: 16 residues. CDR3 DNA sequence: TGCGCCAGCAGCCAGAAGCAAGGACTCCAGACCTACGAGCAGTACTTC. Protein sequence: CASSQKQGLQTYEQYF.

This clone has only one observation. The chain combines TRBV10-2 with TRBJ1-1; TRBD1 might be the D (5 bases). CDR3 size: 11 residues. Trimming stripped 8 bases from V and 5 bases from J, with 9 bases between. Per germline, CDR1 WSHSY and CDR2 SAAADI. Written as DNA, the CDR3 is TGCGCCAGCGGGGGGGGGACTGAAGCTTTCTTT. Amino acid sequence: CASGGGTEAFF.

The rearrangement joins TRBV4-1 to TRBJ2-3, with a weak D call TRBD1 (6 bases). V lost 2 bases to trimming and J lost 2 bases, with 17 bases between them. Germline values: CDR1 MGHRA, CDR2 YSYEKL. The CDR3 contains 17 residues. In nucleotides, the CDR3 is TGCGCCAGCAGCCAAAGCCAGGGGCCCGACCCCACAGATACGCAGTATTTT. This codes for CASSQSQGPDPTDTQYF.

This clone was seen a single time. The CDR3 nucleotides read TGTGCCAGCAGTTTTCTCCCTTTAGGACTAGCGGCAGATACGCAGTATTTT. Translation gives CASSFLPLGLAADTQYF. The V call is TRBV27, the J call TRBJ2-3; TRBD2 aligns across 10 bases. This CDR3 region has 17 residues. CDR1 is MNHEY, CDR2 SMNVEV, per germline (reference sequence). Trimming took 3 bases from V and 4 from J; bases not matched to a gene: 10.

The V call is TRBV6-5, the J call TRBJ1-2; 9 bases fit TRBD1. This CDR3 is built from 15 residues. The junction had 9 bases not matched to a gene; V was cut back by 8 bases and J by 2 bases. Germline CDR1 is MNHEY and CDR2 is SVGAGI. CDR3 amino acids: CASGGTGTTNYGYTF. The CDR3 DNA is TGTGCCAGCGGGGGGACAGGGACAACCAACTATGGCTACACCTTC.

The rearrangement uses TRBV7-8 and TRBJ1-1; TRBD1 agrees at 7 bases. J lost 4 bases, V lost 3 bases, and 5 bases had no gene match. CDR3 length equals 14 residues. Per germline, CDR1 SGHVS and CDR2 FQNEAQ. The CDR3 region is CASSLDRLATEAFF. The CDR3 DNA is TGTGCCAGCAGCTTGGACAGGCTCGCCACTGAAGCTTTCTTT.

The gene calls are TRBV27 and TRBJ2-1, with D possibly TRBD2 on 5 matching bases. Germline V gives CDR1 MNHEY, CDR2 SMNVEV (reference sequence). The germline V and J ends were trimmed by 4 bases and 7 bases, with 17 bases remaining between them. This CDR3 region has 15 residues. CDR3 sequence: CASSSWTEFRNEQFF. The CDR3 DNA is TGTGCCAGCAGTTCCTGGACTGAGTTCCGAAATGAGCAGTTCTTC.

This clone came up once. V gene TRBV5-1 combines with J gene TRBJ1-6, with D tentatively TRBD1 (5 bases). V gave up 7 bases and J gave up 3 bases, with 17 bases separating them. The germline V gene encodes CDR1 SGHRS and CDR2 YFSETQ. CDR3 length equals 16 residues. The CDR3 loop is CASPGLNPYYNSPLHF. In DNA form, the CDR3 reads TGCGCCAGCCCGGGACTCAATCCTTACTATAATTCACCCCTCCACTTT.

The rearrangement links TRBV19 to TRBJ2-3, with 10 positions matching TRBD2. The CDR3 is 15 amino acids. The germline gives CDR1 LNHDA, CDR2 SQIVND (reference sequence). V lost 6 bases and J lost 2; bases outside the gene matches: 5. CDR3 in DNA: TGTGCCAGTAGCATAAGCGGGGGGGACACAGATACGCAGTATTTT. Protein: CASSISGGDTDTQYF.

CDR3 in amino acids: CASSLGREGTEAFF. The CDR3 nucleotides read TGCGCCAGCAGCTTGGGACGGGAAGGAACTGAAGCTTTCTTT. This sequence joins TRBV5-1 and TRBJ1-1; D remains unclear. CDR1 and CDR2 (germline): SGHRS, YFSETQ. Trimming pared 0 bases from V and 5 bases from J, leaving 11 bases between. CDR3 length: 14 amino acids.

The chain joins TRBV5-1 to TRBJ2-1, with TRBD2 as a possible D gene (6 bases). The CDR3 runs to 14 residues. The V end lost 7 bases, the J end lost 3 bases, and 14 bases lay between the germline ends. Germline V gene lookup returns CDR1 SGHRS and CDR2 YFSETQ. CDR3 sequence: CASGGGGFYNEQFF. CDR3 bases: TGCGCCAGCGGGGGAGGCGGGTTCTACAATGAGCAGTTCTTC.

The V call is TRBV5-1, the J call TRBJ2-1, with a weak D call TRBD2 (5 bases). This CDR3 contains 17 residues. Germline V gives CDR1 SGHRS, CDR2 YFSETQ. The V end lost 1 base, the J end lost 2 bases, and 16 bases lay between the germline ends. CDR3 loop: CASSLSGERGTYNEQFF. The CDR3 DNA sequence: TGCGCCAGCAGCTTGTCCGGAGAGAGAGGGACCTACAATGAGCAGTTCTTC.

The chain is built from TRBV6-6 and TRBJ1-1; 10 bases align to TRBD1. V gave up 5 bases and J gave up 3 bases; unmatched junction bases: 9. CDR3 length equals 16 residues. Germline lookup yields CDR1 MNHNY and CDR2 SVGAGI (reference sequence). CDR3 DNA sequence: TGTGCCAGCAGTCGTACGACAGGGGGCCGGGACACTGAAGCTTTCTTT. The encoded protein is CASSRTTGGRDTEAFF.

J is TRBJ2-7 and V is TRBV18; 7 nucleotides agree with TRBD1. The length of the CDR3 is 16 residues. The V gene's germline CDR1 is KGHSH and CDR2 LQKENI. The trim removed 2 bases at V and 7 bases at J, leaving 14 bases unmatched. The CDR3 region has the DNA TGTGCCAGCTCACCAGTTCGTAACAGGGGATCTGGTGAGCAGTACTTC. This codes for CASSPVRNRGSGEQYF.

J is TRBJ2-1 and V is TRBV2; 10 bases are shared with TRBD2. With V trimmed by 5 bases and J by 11 bases, 3 bases remained unmatched. The CDR3 is 12 residues long. Germline CDR1 and CDR2: SNHLY and FYNNEI. CDR3 nucleotides: TGTGCCAGCAGTCGACTAGCGGGCAAGCAGTTCTTC. Protein product: CASSRLAGKQFF.

CDR3 amino acids: CASSTISGQPNTEAFF. For the CDR3, the DNA is TGCGCCAGCAGCACAATAAGTGGGCAGCCGAACACTGAAGCTTTCTTT. The rearrangement links TRBV5-1 to TRBJ1-1; D remains unclear. Germline values: CDR1 SGHRS, CDR2 YFSETQ. The CDR3 totals 16 residues. V lost 4 bases and J 1 base, leaving 17 bases between the germline ends.

The chain couples TRBV10-3 to TRBJ1-2, with 8 bases aligning to TRBD1. The germline CDR1 and CDR2 sequences are ENHRY and SYGVKD. V lost 4 bases, J lost 2 bases, and 12 bases stayed unmatched. The CDR3 contains 17 residues. CDR3 coding DNA: TGTGCCATCAGTGTGGCGGCAGTTAGACAGGGGAACTATGGCTACACCTTC. Encoded protein: CAISVAAVRQGNYGYTF.

The chain recombines TRBV5-1 with TRBJ2-5, with TRBD2 matching 10 bases. J was trimmed by 1 base and V by 4 bases; bases with no gene match: 4. CDR1 is SGHRS, CDR2 YFSETQ, per germline. The CDR3 is made up of 15 amino acids. The CDR3 spells CASSPLAGAQETQYF. The CDR3 bases are TGCGCCAGCAGCCCCCTAGCGGGAGCCCAAGAGACCCAGTACTTC.

The table lists this clone with a few counts. The chain is built from TRBV12-3 or TRBV12-4 and TRBJ1-4; no clear D gene. The CDR3 is 12 amino acids. V lost 6 bases to trimming and J lost 6 bases, with 8 bases between them. Here the CDR3 reads CASSREDEKLFF. The CDR3 DNA is TGTGCCAGCAGCCGCGAGGATGAAAAACTGTTTTTT.

J is TRBJ2-5 and V is TRBV2, with 10 bases that match TRBD2. CDR1 is SNHLY, CDR2 FYNNEI, per germline. The CDR3 sequence is 12 residues long. Trimming took 10 bases from V and 2 from J; bases not matched to a gene: 1. The CDR3 coding sequence is TGTGCCAAGCGGGGGGGGCAAGAGACCCAGTACTTC. Translating gives CAKRGGQETQYF.

This chain links TRBV9 with TRBJ1-2; TRBD1 agrees at 9 bases. The CDR3 contains 15 residues. Germline CDR1 reads SGDLS; CDR2 reads YYNGEE. Here the CDR3 reads CVQKPPGQGFYGYTF. For the CDR3, the DNA is TGTGTACAAAAACCCCCGGGACAGGGCTTCTATGGCTACACCTTC.